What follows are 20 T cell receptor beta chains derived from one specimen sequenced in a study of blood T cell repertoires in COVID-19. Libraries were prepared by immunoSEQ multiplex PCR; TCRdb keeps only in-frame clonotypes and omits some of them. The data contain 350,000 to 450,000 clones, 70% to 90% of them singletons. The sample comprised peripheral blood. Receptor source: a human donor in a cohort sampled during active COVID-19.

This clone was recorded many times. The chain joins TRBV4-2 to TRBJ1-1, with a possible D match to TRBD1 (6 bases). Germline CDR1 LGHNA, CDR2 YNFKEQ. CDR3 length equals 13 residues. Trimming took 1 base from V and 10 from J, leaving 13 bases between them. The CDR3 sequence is CASSQGVQGRAFF. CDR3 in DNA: TGTGCCAGCAGCCAAGGAGTACAGGGACGAGCTTTCTTT.

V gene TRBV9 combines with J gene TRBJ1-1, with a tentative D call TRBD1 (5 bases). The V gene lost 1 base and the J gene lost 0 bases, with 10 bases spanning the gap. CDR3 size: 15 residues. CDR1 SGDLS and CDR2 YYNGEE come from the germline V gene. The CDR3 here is CASSVFSGLNTEAFF. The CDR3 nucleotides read TGTGCCAGCAGCGTATTTTCAGGGTTGAACACTGAAGCTTTCTTT.

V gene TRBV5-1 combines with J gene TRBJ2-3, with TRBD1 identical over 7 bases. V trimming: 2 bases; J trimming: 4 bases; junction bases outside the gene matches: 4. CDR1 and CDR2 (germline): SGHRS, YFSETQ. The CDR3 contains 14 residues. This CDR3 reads CASSFSQGADTQYF. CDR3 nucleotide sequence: TGCGCCAGCAGCTTCAGCCAGGGGGCAGATACGCAGTATTTT.

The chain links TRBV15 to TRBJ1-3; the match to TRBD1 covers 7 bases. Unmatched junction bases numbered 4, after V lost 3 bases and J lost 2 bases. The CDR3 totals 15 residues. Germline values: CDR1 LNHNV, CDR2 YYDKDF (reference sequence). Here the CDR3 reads CATSRETGTGNTIYF. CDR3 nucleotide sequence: TGTGCCACCAGCAGGGAGACAGGGACTGGAAACACCATATATTTT.

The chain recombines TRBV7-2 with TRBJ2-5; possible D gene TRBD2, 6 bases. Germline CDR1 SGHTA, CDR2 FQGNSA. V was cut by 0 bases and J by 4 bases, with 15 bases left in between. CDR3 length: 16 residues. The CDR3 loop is CASSLASGEAGETQYF. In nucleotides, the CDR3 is TGTGCCAGCAGCTTAGCGTCTGGGGAAGCGGGAGAGACCCAGTACTTC.

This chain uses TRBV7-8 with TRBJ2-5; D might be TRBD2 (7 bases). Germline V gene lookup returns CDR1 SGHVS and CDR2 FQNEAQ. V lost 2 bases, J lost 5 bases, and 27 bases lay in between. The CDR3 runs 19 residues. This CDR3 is CASSLYWVPQGGGRETQYF. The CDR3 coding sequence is TGTGCCAGCAGCTTATACTGGGTCCCACAGGGCGGGGGTCGGGAGACCCAGTACTTC.

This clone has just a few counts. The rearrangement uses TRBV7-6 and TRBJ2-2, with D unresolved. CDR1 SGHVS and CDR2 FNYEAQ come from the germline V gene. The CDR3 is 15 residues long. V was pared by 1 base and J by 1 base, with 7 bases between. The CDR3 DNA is TGTGCCAGCAGCTTAGTTCGGGTGAACACCGGGGAGCTGTTTTTT. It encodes CASSLVRVNTGELFF.

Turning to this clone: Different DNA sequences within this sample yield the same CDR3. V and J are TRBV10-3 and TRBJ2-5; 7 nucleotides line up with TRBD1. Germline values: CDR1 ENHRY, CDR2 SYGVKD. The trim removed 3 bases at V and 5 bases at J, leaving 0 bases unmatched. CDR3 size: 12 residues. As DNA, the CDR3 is TGTGCCATCAGTGAACAGGGGGAGACCCAGTACTTC. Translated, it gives CAISEQGETQYF.

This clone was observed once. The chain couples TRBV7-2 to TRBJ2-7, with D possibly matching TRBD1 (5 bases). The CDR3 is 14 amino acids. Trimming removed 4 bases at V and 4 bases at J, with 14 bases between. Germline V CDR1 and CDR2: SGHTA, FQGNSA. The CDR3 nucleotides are TGTGCCAGCAGCTCTCCCACGAAGGGGTACGAGCAGTACTTC. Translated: CASSSPTKGYEQYF.

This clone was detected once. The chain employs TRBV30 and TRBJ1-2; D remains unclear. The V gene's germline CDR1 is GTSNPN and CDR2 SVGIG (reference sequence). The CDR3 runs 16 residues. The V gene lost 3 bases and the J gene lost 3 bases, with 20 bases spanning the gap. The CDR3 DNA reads TGTGCCTGGAGCCCACCCTCCCGAGTCCGGGACTATGGCTACACCTTC. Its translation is CAWSPPSRVRDYGYTF. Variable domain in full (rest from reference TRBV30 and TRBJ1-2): SQTIHQWPATLVQPVGSPLSLECTVEGTSNPNLYWYRQAAGRGLQLLFYSVGIGQISSEVPQNLSASRPQDRQFILSSKKLLLSDSGFYLCAWSPPSRVRDYGYTFGSGTRLTVV.

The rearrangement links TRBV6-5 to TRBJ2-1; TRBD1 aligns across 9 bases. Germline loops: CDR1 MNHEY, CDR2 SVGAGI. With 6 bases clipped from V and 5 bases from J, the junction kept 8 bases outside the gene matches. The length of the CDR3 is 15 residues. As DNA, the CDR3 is TGTGCCAGCAGACTCGGGACAGGGTGGAACAATGAGCAGTTCTTC. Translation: CASRLGTGWNNEQFF.

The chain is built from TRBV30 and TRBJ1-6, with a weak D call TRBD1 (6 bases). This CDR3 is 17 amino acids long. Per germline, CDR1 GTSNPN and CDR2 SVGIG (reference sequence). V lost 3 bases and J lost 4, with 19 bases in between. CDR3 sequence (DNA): TGTGCCTGGAGCCCGACCCAGGGGTCATTTTATAATTCACCCCTCCACTTT. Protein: CAWSPTQGSFYNSPLHF. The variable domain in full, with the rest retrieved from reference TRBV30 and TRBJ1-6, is SQTIHQWPATLVQPVGSPLSLECTVEGTSNPNLYWYRQAAGRGLQLLFYSVGIGQISSEVPQNLSASRPQDRQFILSSKKLLLSDSGFYLCAWSPTQGSFYNSPLHFGNGTRLTVT.

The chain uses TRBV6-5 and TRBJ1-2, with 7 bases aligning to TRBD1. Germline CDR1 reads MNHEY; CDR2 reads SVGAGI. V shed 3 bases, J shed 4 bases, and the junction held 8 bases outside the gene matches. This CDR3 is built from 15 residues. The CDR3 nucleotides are TGTGCCAGCAGTTATCCCGGGACAGAACCCTATGGCTACACCTTC. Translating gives CASSYPGTEPYGYTF.

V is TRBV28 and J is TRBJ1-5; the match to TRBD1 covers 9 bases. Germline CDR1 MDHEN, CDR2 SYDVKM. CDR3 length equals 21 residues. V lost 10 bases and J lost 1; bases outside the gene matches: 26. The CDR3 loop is CATSGTHGDREFVWSNQPQHF. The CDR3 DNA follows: TGTGCCACCTCAGGCACGCACGGGGACAGGGAGTTTGTTTGGAGCAATCAGCCCCAGCATTTT.

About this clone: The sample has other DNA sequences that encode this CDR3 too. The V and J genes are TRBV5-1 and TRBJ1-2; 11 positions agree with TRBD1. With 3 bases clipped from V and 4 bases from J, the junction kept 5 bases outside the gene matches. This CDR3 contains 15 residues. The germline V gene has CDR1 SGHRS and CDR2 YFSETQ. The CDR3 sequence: CASSSRTGGAYGYTF. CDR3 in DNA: TGCGCCAGCAGCTCCAGGACAGGGGGCGCCTATGGCTACACCTTC. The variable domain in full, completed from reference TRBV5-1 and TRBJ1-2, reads KAGVTQTPRYLIKTRGQQVTLSCSPISGHRSVSWYQQTPGQGLQFLFEYFSETQRNKGNFPGRFSGRQFSNSRSEMNVSTLELGDSALYLCASSSRTGGAYGYTFGSGTRLTVV.

This CDR3 is CASSISPTMNTEAFF. For the CDR3, the DNA is TGTGCCAGTAGTATATCCCCGACAATGAACACTGAAGCTTTCTTT. V usage is TRBV19 and J usage is TRBJ1-1; D call uncertain. CDR3 size: 15 residues. The V and J ends lost 2 bases and 0 bases respectively, with 10 bases between them. CDR1 LNHDA and CDR2 SQIVND come from the germline V gene (reference sequence).

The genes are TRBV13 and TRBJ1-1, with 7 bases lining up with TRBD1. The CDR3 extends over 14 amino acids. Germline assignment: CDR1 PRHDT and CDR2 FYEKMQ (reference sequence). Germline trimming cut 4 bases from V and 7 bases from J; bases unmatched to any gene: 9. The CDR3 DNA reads TGTGCCAGCAGCTCCCGTAAGACAGGGTTTGAAGCTTTCTTT. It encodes CASSSRKTGFEAFF.

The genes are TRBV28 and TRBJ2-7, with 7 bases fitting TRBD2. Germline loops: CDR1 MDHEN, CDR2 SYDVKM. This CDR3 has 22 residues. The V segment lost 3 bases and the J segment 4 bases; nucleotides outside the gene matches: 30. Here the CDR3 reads CASSFGRLSLTDGFLAAYEQYF. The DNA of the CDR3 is TGTGCCAGCAGTTTTGGCCGGTTGTCGCTGACGGACGGATTTCTAGCGGCATACGAGCAGTACTTC.

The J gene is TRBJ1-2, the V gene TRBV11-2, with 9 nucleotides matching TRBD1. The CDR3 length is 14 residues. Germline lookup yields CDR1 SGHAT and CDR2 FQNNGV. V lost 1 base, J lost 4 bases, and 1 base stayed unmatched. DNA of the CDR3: TGTGCCAGCAGCTTAGGGGGACAGGGCTATGGCTACACCTTC. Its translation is CASSLGGQGYGYTF.

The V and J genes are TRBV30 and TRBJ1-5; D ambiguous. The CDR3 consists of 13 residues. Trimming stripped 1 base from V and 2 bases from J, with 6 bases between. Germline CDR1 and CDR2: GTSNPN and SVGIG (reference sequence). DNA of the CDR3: TGTGCCTGGAGTGGGGAGCGCAATCAGCCCCAGCATTTT. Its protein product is CAWSGERNQPQHF.